This T cell receptor (beta chain) was sequenced for a study of cytomegalovirus exposure and HLA in healthy donors. This clone came up a few times. This CDR3 comprises 16 residues. V lost 1 base, J lost 5 bases, and 6 bases stayed unmatched. CDR1 and CDR2 from the germline V gene are MGHRA and YSYEKL. Amplification used 60 Vbeta primers and 13 Jbeta primers. Original methodology: As a later analysis found, there were 70 million to 80 million unique TCR beta chains, of which some 10 million were shared. Clones were sequenced by immunoSEQ multiplex PCR, and TCRdb holds only the in-frame ones, with some missing. The V and J calls and clone size come from that table; D and trimming were worked out from the DNA. Seen here are fewer than 180,000 clones, approximately 60% observed once, and the top ten hold approximately 6.6%.

This clonotype was obtained from a woman aged 55-69 years in good health and CMV-seropositive. The sample consisted of PBMCs. This sequence joins TRBV4-1 and TRBJ2-2; 8 bases fit TRBD2. DNA of the CDR3: TGCGCCAGCAGCCAAGTAACTAGCGGTTTAACCGGGGAGCTGTTTTTT. Translating gives CASSQVTSGLTGELFF.